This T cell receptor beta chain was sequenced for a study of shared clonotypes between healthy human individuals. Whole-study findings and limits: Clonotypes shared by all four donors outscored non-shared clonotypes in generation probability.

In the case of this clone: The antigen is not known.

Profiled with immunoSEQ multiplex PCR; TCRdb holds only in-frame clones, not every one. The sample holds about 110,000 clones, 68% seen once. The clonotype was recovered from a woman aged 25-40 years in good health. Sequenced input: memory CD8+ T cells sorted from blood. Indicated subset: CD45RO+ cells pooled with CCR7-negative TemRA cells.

CDR3 coding DNA: TGTGCCAGCAGCTTCCGGGACAGTGAAACTGAAGCTTTCTTT. Translating gives CASSFRDSETEAFF. The rearrangement joins TRBV2 to TRBJ1-1; TRBD1 matches 7 bases. The CDR3 length is 14 residues. Germline V gene lookup returns CDR1 SNHLY and CDR2 FYNNEI. Germline trimming cut 6 bases from V and 5 bases from J; bases unmatched to any gene: 9.